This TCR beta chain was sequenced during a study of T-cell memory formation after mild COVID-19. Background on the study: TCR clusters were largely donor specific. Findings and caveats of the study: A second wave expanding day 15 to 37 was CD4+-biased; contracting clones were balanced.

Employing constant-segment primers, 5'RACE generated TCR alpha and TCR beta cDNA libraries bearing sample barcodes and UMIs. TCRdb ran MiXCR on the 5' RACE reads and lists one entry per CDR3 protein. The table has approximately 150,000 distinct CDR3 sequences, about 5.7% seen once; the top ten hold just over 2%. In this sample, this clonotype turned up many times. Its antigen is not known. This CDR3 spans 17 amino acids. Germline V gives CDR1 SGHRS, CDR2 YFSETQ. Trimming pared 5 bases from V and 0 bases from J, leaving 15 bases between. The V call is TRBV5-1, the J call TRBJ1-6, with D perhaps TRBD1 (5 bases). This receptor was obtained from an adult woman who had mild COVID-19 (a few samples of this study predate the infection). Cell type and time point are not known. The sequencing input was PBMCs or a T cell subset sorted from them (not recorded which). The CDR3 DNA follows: TGCGCCAGCAGTTGGGGGAGCGCAAGCTCCTATAATTCACCCCTCCACTTT. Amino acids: CASSWGSASSYNSPLHF.